These 21 T cell receptor beta chains were sequenced from one sample in a study of cytomegalovirus exposure and HLA in healthy donors. Amplification used 60 Vbeta primers and 13 Jbeta primers. The repertoire was sequenced with immunoSEQ multiplex PCR; TCRdb's copy has only in-frame clones and lacks some. The sample lists fewer than 200,000 clones, approximately 80% occurring once. Specimen: PBMCs. The source of these receptors is a woman aged 18 to 35 in good health and CMV-seronegative.

This chain uses TRBV7-9 with TRBJ2-7, with D possibly matching TRBD1 (5 bases). Trimming shortened V by 5 bases and J by 5 bases, and 7 bases separated the two germline ends. The CDR3 contains 11 residues. Germline V gives CDR1 SEHNR, CDR2 FQNEAQ (reference sequence). The CDR3 is CASSPRDEQYF. The CDR3 coding sequence is TGTGCCAGCAGCCCCAGGGACGAGCAGTACTTC.

The CDR3 nucleotides are TGTGCCAGCAGCCTCAGACAGGGAGAAGGGACCGGGGAGCTGTTTTTT. Translating it yields CASSLRQGEGTGELFF. The chain links TRBV7-6 to TRBJ2-2; TRBD1 matches at 7 bases. Unmatched junction bases numbered 11, after V lost 5 bases and J lost 5 bases. This CDR3 is 16 amino acids long. Looked up from germline, CDR1 is SGHVS and CDR2 is FNYEAQ.

This clone has only a few counts. The rearrangement joins TRBV27 to TRBJ2-3, with D perhaps matching TRBD1 (6 bases). This CDR3 contains 17 residues. The V gene lost 6 bases and the J gene lost 2 bases, with 21 bases spanning the gap. The germline CDR1 and CDR2 sequences are MNHEY and SMNVEV (reference sequence). The CDR3 protein is CASRTTGRASSTDTQYF. The CDR3 nucleotides read TGTGCCAGCAGGACAACAGGGAGAGCCTCTTCCACAGATACGCAGTATTTT.

This sequence joins TRBV7-9 and TRBJ2-3; D is unclear. The germline gives CDR1 SEHNR, CDR2 FQNEAQ (reference sequence). This CDR3 region has 12 residues. V was shortened by 5 bases and J by 4 bases, with 7 bases between the two germline ends. CDR3 region: CASSPSADTQYF. Written as DNA, the CDR3 is TGTGCCAGCAGCCCCTCCGCAGATACGCAGTATTTT.

The V call is TRBV5-6, the J call TRBJ1-2, with D possibly being TRBD1 (6 bases). The V end lost 4 bases, the J end lost 4 bases, and 11 bases lay between the germline ends. Germline V gives CDR1 SGHDT, CDR2 YYEEEE. The length of the CDR3 is 13 residues. CDR3 nucleotides: TGTGCCAGCAGCGGTGGACAGCTCTATGGCTACACCTTC. Protein: CASSGGQLYGYTF.

The V call is TRBV7-3, the J call TRBJ2-1; 8 nucleotides match TRBD2. Germline V gene data show CDR1 as SGHTA and CDR2 as FQGTGA. Trimming took 5 bases from V and 10 from J; bases not matched to a gene: 7. The CDR3 is 13 residues long. In DNA, the CDR3 is TGTGCCAGCAGCCCCGTAGCGGGACCCGAGCAGTTCTTC. Its translation: CASSPVAGPEQFF.

The chain employs TRBV5-1 and TRBJ2-5, with 8 nucleotides matching TRBD2. CDR3 length equals 12 residues. The J segment lost 3 bases and the V segment lost 7 bases, leaving 2 bases of the junction unmatched. CDR1 and CDR2 from the germline V gene are SGHRS and YFSETQ. Written as DNA, the CDR3 is TGCGCCAGCCAAGCGGGAGAAGAGACCCAGTACTTC. It yields the protein CASQAGEETQYF.

This clone is a singleton in its sample. This sequence joins TRBV4-2 and TRBJ2-3; 9 nucleotides align to TRBD2. This CDR3 comprises 19 residues. Germline-derived CDR1 and CDR2 are LGHNA and YNFKEQ. The V segment lost 4 bases and the J segment 1 base; nucleotides outside the gene matches: 15. The CDR3 nucleotides are TGTGCCAGCAGCCCTCAGTGGCTAATGGCGGGAGGGGGCACAGATACGCAGTATTTT. It specifies CASSPQWLMAGGGTDTQYF.

V gene TRBV29-1 combines with J gene TRBJ1-6, with D tentatively TRBD1 (5 bases). The CDR3 loop spans 13 amino acids. CDR1 and CDR2 (germline): SQVTM, ANQGSEA. V gave up 5 bases and J gave up 10 bases, with 15 bases separating them. Written as DNA, the CDR3 is TGCAGCGTTAGTGGAGGGGTTGACTCACCCCTCCACTTT. Protein: CSVSGGVDSPLHF. The whole variable domain, filled in from reference TRBV29-1 and TRBJ1-6, reads SAVISQKPSRDICQRGTSLTIQCQVDSQVTMMFWYRQQPGQSLTLIATANQGSEATYESGFVIDKFPISRPNLTFSTLTVSNMSPEDSSIYLCSVSGGVDSPLHFGNGTRLTVT.

The rearrangement links TRBV25-1 to TRBJ1-5; tentative D call: TRBD1 (5 bases). Germline V gene lookup returns CDR1 MGHDK and CDR2 SYGVNS. Trimming removed 3 bases from V and 2 bases from J, with 8 bases in between. CDR3 length: 14 amino acids. CDR3 sequence reads: CASSESQGNQPQHF. The CDR3 nucleotides read TGTGCCAGCAGTGAGTCACAGGGCAATCAGCCCCAGCATTTT.

The J gene is TRBJ1-1, the V gene TRBV5-4; 8 bases agree with TRBD1. CDR3 size: 15 residues. Germline loops: CDR1 SGHNT, CDR2 YYREEE (reference sequence). V dropped 2 bases and J dropped 1; count of bases not matched to a gene: 4. The CDR3 spells CASSLGDRQNTEAFF. DNA for the CDR3: TGTGCCAGCAGCTTAGGGGACAGGCAGAACACTGAAGCTTTCTTT.

In its sample, this clone was seen once. The chain has TRBV30 and TRBJ2-7; a possible D gene is TRBD1 (5 bases). Germline CDR1 and CDR2: GTSNPN and SVGIG (reference sequence). This CDR3 is 14 amino acids long. V lost 0 bases and J lost 3, with 12 bases in between. The CDR3 nucleotides read TGTGCCTGGAGTGTACGCACGCAGGGCTACGAGCAGTACTTC. Translated, it gives CAWSVRTQGYEQYF.

This clone has a handful of counts. V usage is TRBV5-1 and J usage is TRBJ2-5; TRBD2 might be the D (6 bases). Per the germline V gene, CDR1 is SGHRS and CDR2 is YFSETQ. CDR3 length: 21 amino acids. Trimming left V 0 bases short and J 2 bases short, with 29 bases between. The CDR3 DNA reads TGCGCCAGCAGCTTGGCCGACAATGACAGAAGACTAGGGATCCGTCAAGAGACCCAGTACTTC. Residues: CASSLADNDRRLGIRQETQYF.

The CDR3 is CASSLVGQGVLHGYTF. CDR3 nucleotides: TGTGCCAGCAGCTTAGTGGGACAGGGGGTCCTTCATGGCTACACCTTC. The gene calls are TRBV7-2 and TRBJ1-2; 11 bases map to TRBD1. Per the germline V gene, CDR1 is SGHTA and CDR2 is FQGNSA. J was trimmed by 6 bases and V by 1 base; bases with no gene match: 7. This CDR3 spans 16 amino acids.

The chain combines TRBV6-5 with TRBJ1-2; a weak D match, TRBD1 (6 bases). The CDR3 contains 13 residues. Per germline, CDR1 MNHEY and CDR2 SVGAGI. Deletions cut 6 bases from V and 7 bases from J, with 15 bases between. The CDR3 sequence: CASSQGKFGGYTF. CDR3 in DNA: TGTGCCAGCAGCCAGGGGAAGTTCGGTGGCTACACCTTC.

The gene calls are TRBV7-9 and TRBJ1-2; 8 nucleotides agree with TRBD1. Germline V gene lookup returns CDR1 SEHNR and CDR2 FQNEAQ (reference sequence). With 5 bases clipped from V and 8 bases from J, the junction kept 13 bases outside the gene matches. The CDR3 length is 15 residues. CDR3 region: CASSTPDRAMLGYTF. In DNA, the CDR3 is TGTGCCAGCAGCACTCCGGACAGGGCGATGTTGGGCTACACCTTC.

The J gene is TRBJ2-7, the V gene TRBV28; 8 bases are a match to TRBD1. CDR1 is MDHEN and CDR2 is SYDVKM in the germline V gene. V lost 7 bases, J lost 3 bases, and 5 bases stayed unmatched. The CDR3 totals 13 residues. CDR3 in DNA: TGTGCCAGCACCGAAGGACAGGGCTACGAGCAGTACTTC. Its translation: CASTEGQGYEQYF. Based on the CDR3 plus reference TRBV28 and TRBJ2-7, the full variable domain is DVKVTQSSRYLVKRTGEKVFLECVQDMDHENMFWYRQDPGLGLRLIYFSYDVKMKEKGDIPEGYSVSREKKERFSLILESASTNQTSMYLCASTEGQGYEQYFGPGTRLTVT.

The chain carries TRBV5-8 and TRBJ1-5; D perhaps matches TRBD1 (5 bases). The V end lost 3 bases, the J end lost 7 bases, and 8 bases lay between the germline ends. The germline V gene encodes CDR1 SGHTS and CDR2 YDEGEE. The CDR3 runs 12 residues. CDR3 loop: CASSWGVQPQHF. CDR3 DNA sequence: TGTGCCAGCAGCTGGGGGGTGCAGCCCCAGCATTTT.

This clone was found a few times. The rearrangement links TRBV6-6 to TRBJ1-1; weak D call: TRBD1 (6 bases). This CDR3 comprises 16 residues. The V and J ends lost 6 bases and 0 bases respectively, with 17 bases between them. The germline V gene encodes CDR1 MNHNY and CDR2 SVGAGI (reference sequence). Here the CDR3 DNA reads TGTGCCAGCAGACCCGACGACAGGACCATGAACACTGAAGCTTTCTTT. Its translation is CASRPDDRTMNTEAFF.

V and J are TRBV5-1 and TRBJ2-7; 7 bases are a match to TRBD2. CDR3 length: 12 amino acids. Per the germline V gene, CDR1 is SGHRS and CDR2 is YFSETQ. The V and J ends lost 7 bases and 3 bases, in that order; junction bases with no gene match: 4. The DNA for the CDR3 is TGCGCCAGCCGGGGGGATAGCTACGAGCAGTACTTC. This translates into CASRGDSYEQYF.

J is TRBJ2-6 and V is TRBV4-3, with D possibly matching TRBD1 (6 bases). Trimming left V 0 bases short and J 2 bases short, with 11 bases between. Germline CDR1 is LGHNA and CDR2 is YSLEER. The CDR3 covers 17 residues. CDR3 nucleotide sequence: TGCGCCAGCAGCCAAGAAGGGGGAGCTACTGGGGCCAACGTCCTGACTTTC. It specifies CASSQEGGATGANVLTF.